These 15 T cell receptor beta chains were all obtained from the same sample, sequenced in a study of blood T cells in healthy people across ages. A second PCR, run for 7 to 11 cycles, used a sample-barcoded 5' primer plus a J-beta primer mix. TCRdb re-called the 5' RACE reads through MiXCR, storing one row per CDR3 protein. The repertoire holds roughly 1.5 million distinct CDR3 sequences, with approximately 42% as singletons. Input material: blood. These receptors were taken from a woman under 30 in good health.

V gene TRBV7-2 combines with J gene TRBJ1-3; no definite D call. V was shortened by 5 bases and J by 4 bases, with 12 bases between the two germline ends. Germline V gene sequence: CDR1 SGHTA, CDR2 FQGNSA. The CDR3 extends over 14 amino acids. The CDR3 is CASSKILAGNTIYF. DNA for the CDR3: TGTGCCAGCAGCAAAATCCTAGCAGGAAACACCATATATTTT.

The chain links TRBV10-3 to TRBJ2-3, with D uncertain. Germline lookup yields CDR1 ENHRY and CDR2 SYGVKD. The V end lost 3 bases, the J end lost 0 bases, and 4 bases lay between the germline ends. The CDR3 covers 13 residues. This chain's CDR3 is CAISDRSTDTQYF. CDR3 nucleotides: TGTGCCATCAGTGACCGGAGCACAGATACGCAGTATTTT.

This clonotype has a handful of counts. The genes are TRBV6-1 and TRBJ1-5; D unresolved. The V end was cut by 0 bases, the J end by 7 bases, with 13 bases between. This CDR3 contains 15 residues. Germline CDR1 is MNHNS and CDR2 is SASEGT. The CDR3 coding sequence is TGTGCCAGCAGTGAAGCCATCTGGGGAAGCCAGCCCCAGCATTTT. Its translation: CASSEAIWGSQPQHF.

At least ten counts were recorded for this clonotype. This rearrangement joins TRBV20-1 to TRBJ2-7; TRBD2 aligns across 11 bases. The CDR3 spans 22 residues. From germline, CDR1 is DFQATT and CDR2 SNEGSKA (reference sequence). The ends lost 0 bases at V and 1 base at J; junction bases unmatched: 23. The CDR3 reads CSARDAGLAGLNGAPSSYEQYF. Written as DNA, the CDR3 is TGCAGTGCTAGAGATGCAGGACTAGCGGGCCTAAACGGGGCCCCAAGTTCCTACGAGCAGTACTTC.

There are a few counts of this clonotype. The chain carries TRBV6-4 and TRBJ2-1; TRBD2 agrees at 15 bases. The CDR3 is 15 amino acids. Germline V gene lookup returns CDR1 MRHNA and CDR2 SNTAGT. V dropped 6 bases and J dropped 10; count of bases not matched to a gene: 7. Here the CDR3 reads CASSGGLAGGHEQFF. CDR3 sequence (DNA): TGTGCCAGCAGCGGCGGACTAGCGGGGGGGCACGAGCAGTTCTTC.

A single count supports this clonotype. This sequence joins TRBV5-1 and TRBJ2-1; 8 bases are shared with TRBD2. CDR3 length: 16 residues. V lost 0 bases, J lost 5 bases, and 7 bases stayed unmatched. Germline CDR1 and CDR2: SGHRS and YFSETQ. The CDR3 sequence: CASSLVVVAGNNEQFF. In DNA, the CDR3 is TGCGCCAGCAGCTTGGTCGTGGTAGCGGGAAACAATGAGCAGTTCTTC.

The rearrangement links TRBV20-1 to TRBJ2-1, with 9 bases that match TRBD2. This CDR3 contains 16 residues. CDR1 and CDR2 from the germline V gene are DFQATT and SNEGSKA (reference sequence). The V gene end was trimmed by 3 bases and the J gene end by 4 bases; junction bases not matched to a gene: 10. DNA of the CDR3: TGCAGTGCTAGCCGAGGAGGTAGCGGGGGTTACAATGAGCAGTTCTTC. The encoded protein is CSASRGGSGGYNEQFF.

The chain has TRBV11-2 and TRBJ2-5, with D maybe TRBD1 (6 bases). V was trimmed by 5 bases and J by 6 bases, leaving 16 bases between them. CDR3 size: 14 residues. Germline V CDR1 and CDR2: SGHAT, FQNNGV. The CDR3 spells CASSPSHRVQTQYF. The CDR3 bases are TGTGCCAGCAGCCCAAGCCACAGGGTTCAGACCCAGTACTTC.

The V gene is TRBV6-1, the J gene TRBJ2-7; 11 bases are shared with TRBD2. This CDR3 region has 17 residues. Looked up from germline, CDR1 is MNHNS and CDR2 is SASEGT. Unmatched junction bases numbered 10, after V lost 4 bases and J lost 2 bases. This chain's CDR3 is CASSALASGRLPYEQYF. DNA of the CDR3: TGTGCCAGCAGTGCTCTCGCTAGCGGGAGGCTGCCCTACGAGCAGTACTTC.

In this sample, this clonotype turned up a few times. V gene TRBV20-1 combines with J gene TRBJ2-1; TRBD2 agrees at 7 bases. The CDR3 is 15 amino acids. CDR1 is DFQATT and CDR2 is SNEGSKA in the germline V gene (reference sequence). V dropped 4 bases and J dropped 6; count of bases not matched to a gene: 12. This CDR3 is CSATEPGGLSNEQFF. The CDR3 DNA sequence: TGCAGTGCTACCGAACCGGGAGGTTTAAGCAATGAGCAGTTCTTC.

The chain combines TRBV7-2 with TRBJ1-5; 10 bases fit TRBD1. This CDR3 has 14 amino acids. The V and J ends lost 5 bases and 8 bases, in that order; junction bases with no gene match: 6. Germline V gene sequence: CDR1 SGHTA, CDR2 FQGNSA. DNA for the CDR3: TGTGCCAGCAGCCCGGACAGGGGGTTTGAGCCCCAGCATTTT. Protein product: CASSPDRGFEPQHF.

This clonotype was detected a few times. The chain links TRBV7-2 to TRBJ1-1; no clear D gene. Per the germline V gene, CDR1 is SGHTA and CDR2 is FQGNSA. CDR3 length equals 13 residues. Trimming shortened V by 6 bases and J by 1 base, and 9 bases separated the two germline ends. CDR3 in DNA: TGTGCCAGCAGGGCCGGGCCGAACACTGAAGCTTTCTTT. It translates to CASRAGPNTEAFF.

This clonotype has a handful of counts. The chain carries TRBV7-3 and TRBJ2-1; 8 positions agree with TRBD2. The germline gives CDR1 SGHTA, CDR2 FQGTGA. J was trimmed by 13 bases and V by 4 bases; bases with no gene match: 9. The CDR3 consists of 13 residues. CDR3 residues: CASSSSKGLVQFF. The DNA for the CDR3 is TGTGCCAGCAGCTCGAGCAAGGGACTAGTTCAGTTCTTC.

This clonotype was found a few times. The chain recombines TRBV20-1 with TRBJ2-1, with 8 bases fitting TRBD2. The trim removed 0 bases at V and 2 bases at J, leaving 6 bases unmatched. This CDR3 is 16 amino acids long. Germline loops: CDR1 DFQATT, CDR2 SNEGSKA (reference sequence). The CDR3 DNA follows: TGCAGTGCTAGAGATCGGATTAGCGGGACCTACAATGAGCAGTTCTTC. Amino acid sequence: CSARDRISGTYNEQFF.

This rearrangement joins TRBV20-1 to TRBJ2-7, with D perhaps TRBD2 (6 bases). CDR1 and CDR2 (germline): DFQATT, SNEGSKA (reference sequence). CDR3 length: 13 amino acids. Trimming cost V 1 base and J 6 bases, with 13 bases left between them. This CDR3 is CSARAGGPIEQYF. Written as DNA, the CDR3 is TGCAGTGCTAGAGCCGGGGGTCCGATCGAGCAGTACTTC.